The 32 T cell receptor beta chains below all came from one sample that was sequenced in a study of early T cells in non-severe SARS-CoV-2 infection. TCRdb recomputed calls from the 5' RACE reads with MiXCR, one row per CDR3 protein. The sample contains 75,000 to 90,000 distinct CDR3 sequences, roughly 6% of which appear only once. Material: whole blood. These receptors originate from an adult who was a healthcare worker with PCR-confirmed SARS-CoV-2 infection or an uninfected control (not recorded which).

This clonotype was seen a handful of times. The chain joins TRBV29-1 to TRBJ2-7; D call uncertain. The CDR3 extends over 12 amino acids. Trimming took off 7 bases at V and 0 bases at J, with 10 bases between the two ends. Germline V lookup: CDR1 SQVTM, CDR2 ANQGSEA. Written as DNA, the CDR3 is TGCAGCGGCGGTCAGACCTCCTACGAGCAGTACTTC. Its protein product is CSGGQTSYEQYF.

This clonotype was detected only a few times. The V call is TRBV19, the J call TRBJ2-4; no clear D gene. The germline V gene has CDR1 LNHDA and CDR2 SQIVND (reference sequence). Between the trimmed V and J ends, which lost 5 bases and 0 bases, there was a span of 5 bases. The length of the CDR3 is 13 residues. The CDR3 sequence is CASSGLAKNIQYF. The CDR3 DNA reads TGTGCCAGTAGTGGGTTAGCCAAAAACATTCAGTACTTC.

This clonotype was seen ten or more times. V is TRBV29-1 and J is TRBJ2-7, with D maybe TRBD2 (6 bases). V gave up 2 bases and J gave up 3 bases, with 11 bases separating them. Germline values: CDR1 SQVTM, CDR2 ANQGSEA. The CDR3 is 13 amino acids. The CDR3 bases are TGCAGCGTTGAATCGGGGGTCGGCTACGAGCAGTACTTC. Protein sequence: CSVESGVGYEQYF.

The rearrangement uses TRBV19 and TRBJ2-1, with D possibly being TRBD1 (6 bases). The CDR3 has 15 amino acids. Looked up from germline, CDR1 is LNHDA and CDR2 is SQIVND (reference sequence). The V end was cut by 1 base, the J end by 4 bases, with 11 bases between. The CDR3 is CASSIGGLLYNEQFF. The CDR3 nucleotides read TGTGCCAGTAGTATAGGGGGGCTCCTTTACAATGAGCAGTTCTTC.

This clonotype has just a few counts. The chain joins TRBV19 to TRBJ2-1; TRBD2 matches 8 bases. This CDR3 has 15 residues. Germline trimming cut 10 bases from V and 9 bases from J; bases unmatched to any gene: 17. Germline V CDR1 and CDR2: LNHDA, SQIVND (reference sequence). For the CDR3, the DNA is TGTGCCACCTCACGCCGGGGGACTAGAGGTGGTGAGCAGTTCTTC. It encodes CATSRRGTRGGEQFF.

In its sample, this clonotype was seen many times. This rearrangement joins TRBV20-1 to TRBJ2-7, with 7 bases lining up with TRBD2. The CDR3 loop spans 12 amino acids. Germline loops: CDR1 DFQATT, CDR2 SNEGSKA (reference sequence). V shed 5 bases and J 6 bases; nucleotides not matched to a gene: 7. As DNA, the CDR3 is TGCAGTGCTGACCCGGGGGGTTTCGAGCAGTACTTC. Amino acid sequence: CSADPGGFEQYF.

This clonotype showed up many times. The chain joins TRBV19 to TRBJ2-1; 7 positions agree with TRBD1. Germline CDR1 is LNHDA and CDR2 is SQIVND (reference sequence). The CDR3 extends over 16 amino acids. With V trimmed by 3 bases and J by 6 bases, 11 bases remained unmatched. This CDR3 is CASSILSAGGSNEQFF. CDR3 bases: TGTGCCAGTAGTATTCTTTCGGCAGGGGGTAGCAATGAGCAGTTCTTC.

The chain couples TRBV19 to TRBJ2-7, with 7 bases aligning to TRBD1. The CDR3 consists of 15 residues. Per germline, CDR1 LNHDA and CDR2 SQIVND (reference sequence). Trimming removed 9 bases from V and 3 bases from J; junction bases left unmatched: 14. CDR3 in amino acids: CASRAGGIGDYEQYF. In DNA, the CDR3 is TGTGCCAGCCGGGCAGGGGGTATAGGGGACTACGAGCAGTACTTC.

In this sample, this clonotype turned up a few times. V usage is TRBV7-2 and J usage is TRBJ2-5; 7 nucleotides agree with TRBD2. The CDR3 length is 13 residues. From germline, CDR1 is SGHTA and CDR2 FQGNSA. Losses at the gene ends were 5 bases for V and 4 bases for J; bases not matched to a gene: 4. CDR3 region: CASSRTSIETQYF. CDR3 in DNA: TGTGCCAGCAGCCGGACTAGTATAGAGACCCAGTACTTC.

This clonotype was detected a few times. The V call is TRBV7-2, the J call TRBJ2-3; 11 nucleotides agree with TRBD2. Germline V gene lookup returns CDR1 SGHTA and CDR2 FQGNSA. The CDR3 runs 15 residues. The V gene end was trimmed by 3 bases and the J gene end by 6 bases; junction bases not matched to a gene: 5. The CDR3 DNA follows: TGTGCCAGCAGCTTTACTAGCGGGAGAATTGATACGCAGTATTTT. Translation: CASSFTSGRIDTQYF.

This clonotype was seen ten or more times. The chain couples TRBV27 to TRBJ2-7; perhaps TRBD1 as D (5 bases). V lost 6 bases and J 4 bases, leaving 16 bases between the germline ends. The CDR3 runs to 14 residues. Germline assignment: CDR1 MNHEY and CDR2 SMNVEV (reference sequence). This CDR3 is CASSIFQGAYEQYF. In DNA form, the CDR3 reads TGTGCCAGCAGCATTTTCCAGGGTGCGTACGAGCAGTACTTC.

At least ten counts were recorded for this clonotype. This chain uses TRBV12-5 with TRBJ1-2; tentative D call: TRBD1 (6 bases). Germline CDR1 LGHNT, CDR2 FRNRAP. V was clipped by 4 bases and J by 7 bases, with 13 bases between them. The CDR3 covers 13 residues. CDR3 sequence (DNA): TGTGCTAGTGGTTCCAACCCGACAGGTGGCTACACCTTC. It specifies CASGSNPTGGYTF.

Many counts were recorded for this clonotype. This chain joins TRBV5-4 and TRBJ2-7; 8 nucleotides align to TRBD2. The V gene's germline CDR1 is SGHNT and CDR2 YYREEE (reference sequence). The V gene end was trimmed by 4 bases and the J gene end by 1 base; junction bases not matched to a gene: 10. The CDR3 extends over 16 amino acids. This chain's CDR3 is CASSPQGTSGSYEQYF. DNA for the CDR3: TGTGCCAGCAGCCCCCAAGGTACTAGCGGATCCTACGAGCAGTACTTC.

This rearrangement joins TRBV11-2 to TRBJ2-7; a possible D gene is TRBD2 (6 bases). CDR1 is SGHAT, CDR2 FQNNGV, per germline. The V and J ends lost 6 bases and 0 bases respectively, with 15 bases between them. CDR3 length: 15 amino acids. Here the CDR3 reads CASSSRDLGSYEQYF. The CDR3 DNA reads TGTGCCAGCAGTTCCCGGGACTTAGGCTCCTACGAGCAGTACTTC.

Concerning this clonotype: The junction shows a germline mismatch at one end, possibly a read error. The CDR3 loop is CASSQGRRPMQETQYF. For the CDR3, the DNA is TGTGCCAGCAGCCAAGGCCGGCGGCCGATGCAAGAGACCCAGTATTTC. The chain combines TRBV3-1 with TRBJ2-5; D unclear. The CDR3 consists of 16 residues. CDR1 is LGHDT, CDR2 YNNKEL, per germline (reference sequence).

This clonotype showed up just a few times. The rearrangement links TRBV5-1 to TRBJ2-3, with D unclear. The CDR3 is 15 amino acids. Germline-derived CDR1 and CDR2 are SGHRS and YFSETQ. V gave up 4 bases and J gave up 0 bases, with 12 bases separating them. CDR3 loop: CASSPDVTSTDTQYF. The CDR3 region has the DNA TGCGCCAGCAGCCCCGATGTGACTAGCACAGATACGCAGTATTTT.

Many counts were recorded for this clonotype. The chain uses TRBV7-9 and TRBJ2-3; tentative D call: TRBD1 (5 bases). Trimming stripped 3 bases from V and 3 bases from J, with 13 bases between. This CDR3 is built from 15 residues. CDR1 and CDR2 from the germline V gene are SEHNR and FQNEAQ (reference sequence). CDR3 coding DNA: TGTGCCAGCAGCTTCACCGTCCGACAGACAGATACGCAGTATTTT. It encodes CASSFTVRQTDTQYF. The variable domain in full, completed from reference TRBV7-9 and TRBJ2-3, reads DTGVSQNPRHKITKRGQNVTFRCDPISEHNRLYWYRQTLGQGPEFLTYFQNEAQLEKSRLLSDRFSAERPKGSFSTLEIQRTEQGDSAMYLCASSFTVRQTDTQYFGPGTRLTVL.

This clonotype was seen repeatedly, ten times or more. This chain uses TRBV30 with TRBJ1-1; D is uncertain. V was shortened by 8 bases and J by 1 base, with 14 bases between the two germline ends. The length of the CDR3 is 13 residues. Per the germline V gene, CDR1 is GTSNPN and CDR2 is SVGIG (reference sequence). The DNA for the CDR3 is TGTGCCCGTGCCGGGCAAGGGAACACTGAAGCTTTCTTT. Amino acid sequence: CARAGQGNTEAFF.

In its sample, this clonotype was seen many times. CDR3 amino acids: CATQFGTISNEQFF. DNA for the CDR3: TGTGCCACTCAATTCGGGACCATAAGCAATGAGCAGTTCTTC. This chain links TRBV10-3 with TRBJ2-1, with D perhaps being TRBD1 or TRBD2 (5 bases each). This CDR3 has 14 residues. V lost 10 bases and J 6 bases, leaving 19 bases between the germline ends. Germline V gives CDR1 ENHRY, CDR2 SYGVKD.

The sample holds many counts of this clonotype. This chain connects TRBV7-9 to TRBJ2-3; D tentatively reads TRBD1 or TRBD2 (5 bases each). This CDR3 contains 19 residues. Between the trimmed V and J ends, which lost 1 base and 4 bases, there was a span of 24 bases. The germline V gene has CDR1 SEHNR and CDR2 FQNEAQ (reference sequence). In nucleotides, the CDR3 is TGTGCCAGCAGCTTAGGGCATTATCGGCCAGGACGGGACGCAGATACGCAGTATTTT. It specifies CASSLGHYRPGRDADTQYF.

This clonotype was recorded at least ten times. The chain uses TRBV5-6 and TRBJ2-7, with 7 positions matching TRBD2. Trimming removed 5 bases from V and 7 bases from J; junction bases left unmatched: 6. This CDR3 comprises 12 residues. Germline CDR1 SGHDT, CDR2 YYEEEE. Here the CDR3 reads CASRRLAGEQYF. CDR3 coding DNA: TGTGCCAGCAGACGACTAGCTGGTGAGCAGTACTTC.

Concerning this clonotype itself: The junction differs from germline at one of its ends, possibly a read error. V gene TRBV5-4 combines with J gene TRBJ2-3; no clear D. The germline V gene has CDR1 SGHNT and CDR2 YYREEE (reference sequence). CDR3 length: 15 amino acids. CDR3 coding DNA: TGTGCCAGCAGCAGGACGGGCAGTCTCAAAGATATGCAGTATTTT. Translation gives CASSRTGSLKDMQYF.

This clonotype was observed many times. The chain is built from TRBV5-5 and TRBJ2-1, with TRBD2 identical over 9 bases. The CDR3 is made up of 20 amino acids. V dropped 0 bases and J dropped 6; count of bases not matched to a gene: 19. CDR1 SGHKS and CDR2 YYEKEE come from the germline V gene (reference sequence). DNA of the CDR3: TGTGCCAGCAGCTTGGCCTTAATTTGGTCTCTGCGGGGGGGATCCAATGAGCAGTTCTTC. As protein: CASSLALIWSLRGGSNEQFF.

J is TRBJ1-1 and V is TRBV6-2 or TRBV6-3; 7 positions agree with TRBD1. Germline V lookup: CDR1 MNHEY, CDR2 SVGEGT. The CDR3 runs 16 residues. V shed 0 bases, J shed 4 bases, and the junction held 8 bases outside the gene matches. DNA of the CDR3: TGTGCCAGCAGTTACTCTGGAGGGGGCTGGGGCACTGAAGCTTTCTTT. It translates to CASSYSGGGWGTEAFF.

This clonotype was counted many times. The rearrangement uses TRBV5-1 and TRBJ2-3; TRBD1 is a possible D gene (5 bases). Germline loops: CDR1 SGHRS, CDR2 YFSETQ. The CDR3 sequence is 13 residues long. The V gene lost 2 bases and the J gene lost 5 bases, with 9 bases spanning the gap. The CDR3 is CASSLGQKDTQYF. CDR3 sequence (DNA): TGCGCCAGCAGCTTAGGACAAAAAGATACGCAGTATTTT.

This clonotype was seen a few times. The V and J genes are TRBV27 and TRBJ1-5; D gene ambiguous. Trimming took 0 bases from V and 7 from J, leaving 10 bases between them. Germline V gene sequence: CDR1 MNHEY, CDR2 SMNVEV (reference sequence). The CDR3 is 14 amino acids. The CDR3, as DNA: TGTGCCAGCAGTTTATCTTTTACCGGACAGCCCCAGCATTTT. Encoded protein: CASSLSFTGQPQHF.

The chain links TRBV10-2 to TRBJ2-5; TRBD1 aligns across 7 bases. The CDR3 is made up of 14 amino acids. The J segment lost 2 bases and the V segment lost 5 bases, leaving 5 bases of the junction unmatched. Germline V lookup: CDR1 WSHSY, CDR2 SAAADI. The chain's CDR3 is CASSPTGTQETQYF. The CDR3 nucleotides are TGCGCCAGCAGTCCGACAGGGACACAAGAGACCCAGTACTTC.

This clonotype was picked up many times. This sequence joins TRBV29-1 and TRBJ2-3; 12 bases are a match to TRBD2. The CDR3 has 14 residues. Germline V gene lookup returns CDR1 SQVTM and CDR2 ANQGSEA. Trimming cost V 4 bases and J 6 bases; bases outside gene matches: 5. DNA for the CDR3: TGCAGCGTTGCTAGCGGGGGGGCCTTGGATACGCAGTATTTT. Its translation: CSVASGGALDTQYF.

This clonotype has more than one count but fewer than ten. The V gene is TRBV19, the J gene TRBJ1-4, with D hard to call. This CDR3 contains 14 residues. The V end was cut by 5 bases, the J end by 3 bases, with 10 bases between. Germline CDR1 reads LNHDA; CDR2 reads SQIVND (reference sequence). The CDR3 nucleotides read TGTGCCAGTAGTGTTGGCGGGGCTAATGAAAAACTGTTTTTT. Amino acids: CASSVGGANEKLFF.

This clonotype was counted between two and nine times. V usage is TRBV7-2 and J usage is TRBJ1-1; D unclear. The CDR3 loop spans 13 amino acids. Between the trimmed V and J ends, which lost 4 bases and 5 bases, there was a span of 11 bases. Germline V lookup: CDR1 SGHTA, CDR2 FQGNSA. CDR3 sequence: CASSSDPVTEAFF. In nucleotides, the CDR3 is TGTGCCAGCAGCTCAGACCCTGTAACTGAAGCTTTCTTT.

This clonotype was seen at least ten times. The CDR3 is CASSPETAMNTEAFF. The CDR3 DNA sequence: TGTGCCAGCAGCCCAGAGACAGCCATGAACACTGAAGCTTTCTTT. The chain combines TRBV9 with TRBJ1-1, with D possibly being TRBD1 (5 bases). The CDR3 runs to 15 residues. Trimming took off 4 bases at V and 0 bases at J, with 13 bases between the two ends. Germline V gene sequence: CDR1 SGDLS, CDR2 YYNGEE.

Only a few counts were recorded for this clonotype. The chain is built from TRBV3-1 and TRBJ2-5, with 7 bases identical to TRBD2. Looked up from germline, CDR1 is LGHDT and CDR2 is YNNKEL (reference sequence). The V and J ends lost 9 bases and 5 bases, in that order; junction bases with no gene match: 9. The CDR3 consists of 13 residues. For the CDR3, the DNA is TGTGCCAGTAAGCGGGATGGAGGCGAGACCCAGTACTTC. It encodes CASKRDGGETQYF.